This TCR beta chain stems from a study of cytomegalovirus exposure and HLA in healthy donors. The PCR made use of 60 Vbeta and 13 Jbeta primers. Some clones are missing from TCRdb's copy, which holds only in-frame ones; the method was immunoSEQ multiplex PCR. The sample consists of more than 250,000 clones, roughly 89% of them appearing once. These donors counted as nominally healthy when sampled, but unrecorded immune exposures were likely. In the case of this clone: Its antigen is not identified.

Study-wide results and limits: Altogether, some 170 TCR beta chains were recorded as cytomegalovirus-associated. CMV serostatus alone was available as immune exposure information. The productive fraction for most TCR beta V segments was about 87% or about 30% in an earlier analysis.

Sequencing was performed on PBMCs. The sequence came from a young woman in good health and CMV-seronegative.

CDR3 sequence (DNA): TGTGCCAGCAGTTCCCAGGGACAGGGGTACGAGCAGTACTTC. Encoded protein: CASSSQGQGYEQYF. V is TRBV6-1 and J is TRBJ2-7; 10 bases map to TRBD1. V was clipped by 5 bases and J by 4 bases; unmatched bases: 5. This CDR3 has 14 amino acids. Germline CDR1 MNHNS, CDR2 SASEGT.